Listed here is a single T cell receptor (beta chain). The entry originates in a study of T cell responses to AZD1222 COVID-19 vaccine. Clones were sequenced by immunoSEQ multiplex PCR, and TCRdb holds only the in-frame ones, with some missing. The data show 120,000 or so clones, 90% seen once. The CDR3 is 16 residues long. V lost 8 bases and J lost 2; bases outside the gene matches: 9. Looked up from germline, CDR1 is LNHDA and CDR2 is SQIVND (reference sequence). J is TRBJ2-3 and V is TRBV19; TRBD2 matches 11 bases. This TCR was sampled from an adult in good health. The material sequenced was peripheral blood, taken on day 0 of AZD1222 vaccination. In DNA form, the CDR3 reads TGTGCCAGTGTGCTAGCGGGAGGACGTGACACAGATACGCAGTATTTT. It translates to CASVLAGGRDTDTQYF.